These 7 T cell receptor beta chains share one sample of origin, sequenced in a study of T-cell memory formation after mild COVID-19. TCRdb re-called the 5' RACE reads with MiXCR, one entry per CDR3 protein. The profile covers some 120,000 distinct CDR3 sequences, with about 6% appearing a single time and 2% to 2.5% taken by the ten largest. Input material: PBMCs or a T cell subset sorted from them (not recorded which). The receptors stem from an adult woman who had mild COVID-19 (a few samples of this study predate the infection). Cell type and time point are not known.

This clonotype was seen many times. This chain connects TRBV2 to TRBJ2-7; 12 positions match TRBD2. Trimming at V came to 6 bases and at J to 0 bases, leaving 3 bases not matched to a gene. CDR3 length equals 15 residues. Looked up from germline, CDR1 is SNHLY and CDR2 is FYNNEI. CDR3 sequence reads: CASSQTSGSSYEQYF. CDR3 in DNA: TGTGCCAGCAGCCAGACTAGCGGGAGCTCCTACGAGCAGTACTTC. Supplemented by reference TRBV2 and TRBJ2-7, the full variable domain reads EPEVTQTPSHQVTQMGQEVILRCVPISNHLYFYWYRQILGQKVEFLVSFYNNEISEKSEIFDDQFSVERPDGSNFTLKIRSTKLEDSAMYFCASSQTSGSSYEQYFGPGTRLTVT.

This chain connects TRBV30 to TRBJ1-5; a possible D gene is TRBD1 (6 bases). Between the trimmed V and J ends, which lost 5 bases and 0 bases, there was a span of 14 bases. Germline CDR1 reads GTSNPN; CDR2 reads SVGIG (reference sequence). There are 15 residues in the CDR3. The CDR3 loop reads CAWSKQGHSNQPQHF. The CDR3 nucleotides are TGTGCCTGGTCAAAACAGGGCCATAGCAATCAGCCCCAGCATTTT.

In its sample, this clonotype was seen many times. V usage is TRBV6-5 and J usage is TRBJ2-2; TRBD1 matches 8 bases. Germline values: CDR1 MNHEY, CDR2 SVGAGI. This CDR3 has 16 residues. V lost 2 bases and J lost 6; bases outside the gene matches: 8. The CDR3 region has the DNA TGTGCCAGCAGTTACCCCCTCAGGGGGCGCCCCGGGGAGCTGTTTTTT. This translates into CASSYPLRGRPGELFF.

The chain combines TRBV20-1 with TRBJ2-1; 9 bases are a match to TRBD2. The CDR3 is 15 residues long. Germline CDR1 reads DFQATT; CDR2 reads SNEGSKA (reference sequence). The junction had 8 bases not matched to a gene; V was cut back by 6 bases and J by 2 bases. CDR3 protein: CSAALAGRTYNEQFF. DNA for the CDR3: TGCAGTGCCGCGCTAGCGGGACGAACCTACAATGAGCAGTTCTTC.

This clonotype occurred a few times. The chain employs TRBV2 and TRBJ1-5; maybe TRBD1 (6 bases). V was cut by 6 bases and J by 6 bases, with 12 bases left in between. There are 13 residues in the CDR3. The germline CDR1 and CDR2 sequences are SNHLY and FYNNEI. In DNA, the CDR3 is TGTGCCAGCAGCCAACAGGGAAGTCAGCCCCAGCATTTT. Amino acids: CASSQQGSQPQHF. Supplemented by reference TRBV2 and TRBJ1-5, the full variable domain reads EPEVTQTPSHQVTQMGQEVILRCVPISNHLYFYWYRQILGQKVEFLVSFYNNEISEKSEIFDDQFSVERPDGSNFTLKIRSTKLEDSAMYFCASSQQGSQPQHFGDGTRLSIL.

This clonotype came up many times. The V call is TRBV7-2, the J call TRBJ1-3; 9 nucleotides agree with TRBD1. Germline assignment: CDR1 SGHTA and CDR2 FQGNSA. Trimming took 4 bases from V and 4 from J; bases not matched to a gene: 2. The length of the CDR3 is 14 residues. The CDR3 sequence: CASSSQGAGNTIYF. The CDR3, as DNA: TGTGCCAGCAGCTCACAGGGGGCCGGAAACACCATATATTTT. Full variable domain (rest looked up from reference TRBV7-2 and TRBJ1-3): GAGVSQSPSNKVTEKGKDVELRCDPISGHTALYWYRQSLGQGLEFLIYFQGNSAPDKSGLPSDRFSAERTGGSVSTLTIQRTQQEDSAVYLCASSSQGAGNTIYFGEGSWLTVV.

In its sample, this clonotype was seen a few times. V usage is TRBV7-6 and J usage is TRBJ1-6, with unresolved D. The V end was cut by 0 bases, the J end by 8 bases, with 5 bases between. This CDR3 region has 13 residues. Looked up from germline, CDR1 is SGHVS and CDR2 is FNYEAQ. CDR3 sequence: CASSLAGHSPLHF. The DNA for the CDR3 is TGTGCCAGCAGCTTAGCTGGTCATTCACCCCTCCACTTT.